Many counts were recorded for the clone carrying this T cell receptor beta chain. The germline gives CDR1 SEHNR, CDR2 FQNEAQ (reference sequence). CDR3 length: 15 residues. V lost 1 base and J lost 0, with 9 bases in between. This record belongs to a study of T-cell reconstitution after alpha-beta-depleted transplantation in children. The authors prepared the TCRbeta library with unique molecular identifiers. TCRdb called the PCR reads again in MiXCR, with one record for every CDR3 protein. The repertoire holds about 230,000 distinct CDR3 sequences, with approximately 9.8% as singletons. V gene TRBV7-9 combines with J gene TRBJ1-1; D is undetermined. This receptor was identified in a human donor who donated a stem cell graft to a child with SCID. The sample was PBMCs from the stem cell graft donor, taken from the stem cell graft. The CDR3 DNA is TGTGCCAGCAGCTTAGGAGAGAACATGAACACTGAAGCTTTCTTT. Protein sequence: CASSLGENMNTEAFF.